These 32 T cell receptor beta chains originate from one sample sequenced in a study of cytomegalovirus exposure and HLA in healthy donors. Clones were read by immunoSEQ multiplex PCR, and TCRdb kept only the in-frame ones, dropping some. The profile shows 230,000 or so clones, roughly 88% of them singletons. The sample taken for sequencing was PBMCs. These receptors were collected from a young woman in good health and CMV-seronegative.

The chain combines TRBV4-2 with TRBJ2-7; TRBD2 aligns across 7 bases. The length of the CDR3 is 15 residues. The V gene end was trimmed by 1 base and the J gene end by 5 bases; junction bases not matched to a gene: 8. Germline V gene sequence: CDR1 LGHNA, CDR2 YNFKEQ. CDR3 sequence reads: CASSQAAGDPNEQYF. The CDR3 region has the DNA TGTGCCAGCAGCCAAGCGGCGGGAGATCCCAACGAGCAGTACTTC.

The gene calls are TRBV13 and TRBJ2-7, with a weak D call TRBD1 (5 bases). The CDR3 length is 15 residues. From germline, CDR1 is PRHDT and CDR2 FYEKMQ (reference sequence). With 3 bases removed from V and 3 bases from J, the gap between germline ends came to 15 bases. The CDR3 sequence is CASSFVSGPVYEQYF. DNA for the CDR3: TGTGCCAGCAGCTTTGTATCAGGGCCAGTCTACGAGCAGTACTTC.

The chain is built from TRBV28 and TRBJ2-5; a possible D gene is TRBD1 (5 bases). This CDR3 has 14 residues. Deletions cut 3 bases from V and 7 bases from J, with 15 bases between. Germline V gene sequence: CDR1 MDHEN, CDR2 SYDVKM. Here the CDR3 reads CASSLGPQGRTQYF. Here the CDR3 DNA reads TGTGCCAGCAGTTTGGGTCCGCAGGGAAGGACCCAGTACTTC.

J is TRBJ2-3 and V is TRBV5-6; D possibly corresponds to TRBD1 (5 bases). V was pared by 3 bases and J by 4 bases, with 12 bases between. Looked up from germline, CDR1 is SGHDT and CDR2 is YYEEEE. The CDR3 length is 14 residues. The CDR3 DNA follows: TGTGCCAGCAGCTCCCGACAGTTTCCAGATACGCAGTATTTT. Its protein is CASSSRQFPDTQYF.

The chain combines TRBV5-1 with TRBJ2-7; possible D gene TRBD2, 6 bases. Trimming shortened V by 4 bases and J by 0 bases, and 23 bases separated the two germline ends. Germline CDR1 SGHRS, CDR2 YFSETQ. The CDR3 has 18 amino acids. The CDR3 DNA reads TGCGCCAGCAGCGCCGGCACAGTGGAGGGTAGACCCTCCTACGAGCAGTACTTC. Amino acids: CASSAGTVEGRPSYEQYF.

This clone was counted between two and nine times. This chain connects TRBV4-2 to TRBJ1-2, with unresolved D. CDR1 and CDR2 (germline): LGHNA, YNFKEQ. The CDR3 loop spans 17 amino acids. Trimming removed 1 base from V and 0 bases from J, with 15 bases in between. CDR3 DNA: TGTGCCAGCAGCCAAGTCGGAGGGCCGAGGGCTAACTATGGCTACACCTTC. Translating gives CASSQVGGPRANYGYTF.

This chain's CDR3 is CASSLRTGREQFF. The CDR3 DNA follows: TGCGCCAGCAGCCTGCGGACAGGTCGGGAGCAGTTCTTC. This sequence joins TRBV4-1 and TRBJ2-1; TRBD1 matches 7 bases. After removal of 4 bases from V and 10 bases from J, the junction contained 7 bases not matched to a gene. Germline loops: CDR1 MGHRA, CDR2 YSYEKL. The CDR3 runs 13 residues.

V is TRBV7-2 and J is TRBJ2-3; possible D gene TRBD2, 7 bases. The CDR3 consists of 15 residues. Germline V lookup: CDR1 SGHTA, CDR2 FQGNSA. V lost 6 bases to trimming and J lost 0 bases, with 13 bases between them. CDR3 loop: CASSRGGASTDTQYF. In DNA, the CDR3 is TGTGCCAGCAGTAGAGGGGGGGCCAGCACAGATACGCAGTATTTT.

This clone was found a few times. The rearrangement links TRBV28 to TRBJ1-4, with TRBD1 matching 7 bases. Germline assignment: CDR1 MDHEN and CDR2 SYDVKM. There are 15 residues in the CDR3. The trim removed 2 bases at V and 7 bases at J, leaving 7 bases unmatched. For the CDR3, the DNA is TGTGCCAGCAGTTTAACCGGGACAGCGGGTGAAAAACTGTTTTTT. Translated: CASSLTGTAGEKLFF.

The chain combines TRBV5-6 with TRBJ2-1; TRBD2 might be the D (7 bases). Per the germline V gene, CDR1 is SGHDT and CDR2 is YYEEEE. CDR3 length equals 14 residues. V lost 6 bases and J lost 6, with 16 bases in between. CDR3 sequence: CASTWGGGPNEQFF. CDR3 in DNA: TGTGCCAGCACCTGGGGAGGGGGGCCCAATGAGCAGTTCTTC.

The DNA of the CDR3 is TGTGCCAGCAGCTTAGCCGGGAGTAGATACGAGCAGTACTTC. Encoded protein: CASSLAGSRYEQYF. V gene TRBV13 combines with J gene TRBJ2-7, with D possibly being TRBD2 (6 bases). V lost 1 base to trimming and J lost 4 bases, with 11 bases between them. Germline-derived CDR1 and CDR2 are PRHDT and FYEKMQ (reference sequence). This CDR3 is 14 amino acids long.

The chain links TRBV10-3 to TRBJ2-1; TRBD2 aligns across 10 bases. V was pared by 4 bases and J by 6 bases, with 6 bases of the junction left unmatched. The germline gives CDR1 ENHRY, CDR2 SYGVKD. CDR3 length equals 15 residues. This CDR3 reads CAISGSGRALNEQFF. CDR3 nucleotides: TGTGCCATCAGTGGGAGCGGGAGGGCCCTCAATGAGCAGTTCTTC.

This clone was found once. The chain has TRBV18 and TRBJ2-7; D gene ambiguous. Germline V CDR1 and CDR2: KGHSH, LQKENI. The CDR3 covers 17 residues. Trimming shortened V by 1 base and J by 0 bases, and 16 bases separated the two germline ends. Written as DNA, the CDR3 is TGTGCCAGCTCACCACTTCGTCTCTCGGAGACCTCCTACGAGCAGTACTTC. Translated: CASSPLRLSETSYEQYF. The full variable domain, rest sourced from reference TRBV18 and TRBJ2-7, is NAGVMQNPRHLVRRRGQEARLRCSPMKGHSHVYWYRQLPEEGLKFMVYLQKENIIDESGMPKERFSAEFPKEGPSILRIQQVVRGDSAAYFCASSPLRLSETSYEQYFGPGTRLTVT.

The gene calls are TRBV7-8 and TRBJ2-1, with a tentative D call TRBD2 (6 bases). V gave up 5 bases and J gave up 12 bases, with 17 bases separating them. The germline V gene encodes CDR1 SGHVS and CDR2 FQNEAQ. This CDR3 contains 13 residues. The CDR3 coding sequence is TGTGCCAGCAGCCCCAGAGTGCGGGAAGGGCAGTTCTTC. Amino acid sequence: CASSPRVREGQFF.

Comments on this clone: Distinct nucleotide sequences in the sample also encode this CDR3. The chain uses TRBV19 and TRBJ2-1, with 10 bases that match TRBD1. V was pared by 8 bases and J by 6 bases, with 4 bases of the junction left unmatched. Germline V gene data show CDR1 as LNHDA and CDR2 as SQIVND (reference sequence). There are 13 residues in the CDR3. CDR3 in amino acids: CASSDRGGNEQFF. For the CDR3, the DNA is TGTGCCAGTTCGGACAGGGGGGGCAATGAGCAGTTCTTC.

The V gene is TRBV5-5, the J gene TRBJ2-6; TRBD1 agrees at 9 bases. This CDR3 is 18 amino acids long. The germline V gene encodes CDR1 SGHKS and CDR2 YYEKEE (reference sequence). After removal of 3 bases from V and 0 bases from J, the junction contained 7 bases not matched to a gene. CDR3 residues: CASSSRQGGNSGANVLTF. CDR3 nucleotides: TGTGCCAGCAGCTCCAGACAGGGGGGGAACTCTGGGGCCAACGTCCTGACTTTC.

The chain uses TRBV11-2 and TRBJ2-7, with D perhaps matching TRBD1 (6 bases). Per germline, CDR1 SGHAT and CDR2 FQNNGV. This CDR3 region has 15 residues. V gave up 1 base and J gave up 3 bases, with 13 bases separating them. CDR3 in amino acids: CASSLGRGWLYEQYF. The CDR3 DNA follows: TGTGCCAGCAGCTTAGGCAGGGGTTGGCTCTACGAGCAGTACTTC.

The table lists this clone with a count of one. The V gene is TRBV28, the J gene TRBJ1-1; D remains unclear. This CDR3 is 13 amino acids long. Deletions cut 3 bases from V and 1 base from J, with 6 bases between. Germline CDR1 and CDR2: MDHEN and SYDVKM. CDR3 protein: CASSLGRNTEAFF. CDR3 in DNA: TGTGCCAGCAGTTTGGGCAGGAACACTGAAGCTTTCTTT. Looking up the rest from reference TRBV28 and TRBJ1-1 gives the full variable domain: DVKVTQSSRYLVKRTGEKVFLECVQDMDHENMFWYRQDPGLGLRLIYFSYDVKMKEKGDIPEGYSVSREKKERFSLILESASTNQTSMYLCASSLGRNTEAFFGQGTRLTVV.

The chain links TRBV11-2 to TRBJ2-5; 10 nucleotides line up with TRBD2. Germline V gene data show CDR1 as SGHAT and CDR2 as FQNNGV. After removal of 4 bases from V and 4 bases from J, the junction contained 6 bases not matched to a gene. This CDR3 comprises 15 residues. The chain's CDR3 is CASSSGTSVVETQYF. CDR3 DNA: TGTGCCAGCAGCTCAGGGACTAGCGTTGTAGAGACCCAGTACTTC.

The genes are TRBV6-5 and TRBJ1-1; D gene uncertain. Germline V gene data show CDR1 as MNHEY and CDR2 as SVGAGI. The germline V and J ends were trimmed by 5 bases and 2 bases, with 12 bases remaining between them. The CDR3 spans 14 residues. The CDR3 nucleotides are TGTGCCAGCAGTCCCTCTCAGGTAAACACTGAAGCTTTCTTT. Residues: CASSPSQVNTEAFF.

J is TRBJ2-7 and V is TRBV6-5; 8 bases are shared with TRBD1. Germline assignment: CDR1 MNHEY and CDR2 SVGAGI. This CDR3 comprises 15 residues. Trimming at V came to 6 bases and at J to 6 bases, leaving 13 bases not matched to a gene. The CDR3 sequence is CASSYWGAGGSEQYF. CDR3 DNA sequence: TGTGCCAGCAGCTATTGGGGAGCAGGGGGCAGCGAGCAGTACTTC.

The rearrangement links TRBV7-2 to TRBJ1-1; no firm D call. The V end was cut by 3 bases, the J end by 11 bases, with 13 bases between. This CDR3 region has 12 residues. The germline V gene has CDR1 SGHTA and CDR2 FQGNSA. The CDR3 loop reads CASSFWAAVAFF. Written as DNA, the CDR3 is TGTGCCAGCAGCTTTTGGGCAGCGGTGGCTTTCTTT.

The chain couples TRBV27 to TRBJ2-1; perhaps TRBD1 as D (8 bases). Trimming took 6 bases from V and 2 from J, leaving 23 bases between them. The CDR3 covers 18 residues. CDR1 and CDR2 from the germline V gene are MNHEY and SMNVEV (reference sequence). The CDR3 sequence: CASRGGAGGVGTYNEQFF. DNA for the CDR3: TGTGCCAGCAGGGGGGGGGCAGGGGGCGTCGGAACCTACAATGAGCAGTTCTTC.

In this sample, this clone turned up once. The V call is TRBV2, the J call TRBJ2-6; weak D call: TRBD1 (6 bases). V gave up 6 bases and J gave up 4 bases, with 13 bases separating them. Germline lookup yields CDR1 SNHLY and CDR2 FYNNEI. The CDR3 has 15 residues. The CDR3, as DNA: TGTGCCAGCAGCGAATCAGGGGCAGGGGCCAACGTCCTGACTTTC. Protein product: CASSESGAGANVLTF.

The chain combines TRBV11-2 with TRBJ2-6; D is perhaps TRBD1 (6 bases). The CDR3 contains 17 residues. V lost 5 bases, J lost 2 bases, and 16 bases lay in between. Per germline, CDR1 SGHAT and CDR2 FQNNGV. In DNA, the CDR3 is TGTGCCAGCAGCCGGCAACTCAGGGGTGCTGGGGCCAACGTCCTGACTTTC. It is translated as CASSRQLRGAGANVLTF.

The V gene is TRBV28, the J gene TRBJ1-2; TRBD1 matches 8 bases. The ends lost 4 bases at V and 4 bases at J; junction bases unmatched: 8. This CDR3 comprises 15 residues. Per germline, CDR1 MDHEN and CDR2 SYDVKM. The CDR3 region has the DNA TGTGCCAGCAGTTCTCCAGGGGGCGCGGGCTATGGCTACACCTTC. Protein: CASSSPGGAGYGYTF.

The rearrangement uses TRBV27 and TRBJ2-1; 12 bases are shared with TRBD2. The CDR3 has 16 residues. Trimming at V came to 6 bases and at J to 8 bases, leaving 11 bases not matched to a gene. Germline CDR1 is MNHEY and CDR2 is SMNVEV (reference sequence). CDR3 nucleotide sequence: TGTGCCAGCAGACTCTCATCTAGCGGGAGGGCTGATGAGCAGTTCTTC. Translation gives CASRLSSSGRADEQFF.

The genes are TRBV19 and TRBJ2-5, with 8 positions matching TRBD2. Germline V gene data show CDR1 as LNHDA and CDR2 as SQIVND (reference sequence). The V and J ends lost 6 bases and 5 bases, in that order; junction bases with no gene match: 2. The CDR3 runs 12 residues. The CDR3 spells CASRGGRETQYF. CDR3 DNA sequence: TGTGCCAGTAGGGGCGGGAGGGAGACCCAGTACTTC.

The chain recombines TRBV4-1 with TRBJ2-1; D gene uncertain. Trimming pared 1 base from V and 8 bases from J, leaving 9 bases between. The CDR3 extends over 13 amino acids. Looked up from germline, CDR1 is MGHRA and CDR2 is YSYEKL. As DNA, the CDR3 is TGCGCCAGCAGCCAAGTGAGTTCCGATGAGCAGTTCTTC. This gives the protein CASSQVSSDEQFF.

The CDR3 protein is CASSTQVGGPYEQYF. The CDR3 DNA sequence: TGCGCCAGCAGCACCCAAGTCGGGGGACCCTACGAGCAGTACTTC. The chain joins TRBV5-1 to TRBJ2-7; tentative D call: TRBD2 (6 bases). Germline-derived CDR1 and CDR2 are SGHRS and YFSETQ. The CDR3 loop spans 15 amino acids. The germline V and J ends were trimmed by 4 bases and 2 bases, with 16 bases remaining between them.

In DNA, the CDR3 is TGTGCCAGCAGCCCCGGTAGCGGGATTTACGAGCAGTACTTC. Translating it yields CASSPGSGIYEQYF. The chain uses TRBV28 and TRBJ2-7; 8 positions match TRBD2. The junction had 8 bases not matched to a gene; V was cut back by 6 bases and J by 4 bases. The germline CDR1 and CDR2 sequences are MDHEN and SYDVKM. This CDR3 contains 14 residues.

This clone was found a few times. The V and J genes are TRBV5-1 and TRBJ2-7; 7 nucleotides agree with TRBD1. The trim removed 4 bases at V and 7 bases at J, leaving 17 bases unmatched. In germline, CDR1 is SGHRS, CDR2 YFSETQ. The CDR3 length is 16 residues. CDR3 coding DNA: TGCGCCAGCAGCAGAGGGGGCACCTCCATGGGTCGGGAGCAGTACTTC. Protein: CASSRGGTSMGREQYF.